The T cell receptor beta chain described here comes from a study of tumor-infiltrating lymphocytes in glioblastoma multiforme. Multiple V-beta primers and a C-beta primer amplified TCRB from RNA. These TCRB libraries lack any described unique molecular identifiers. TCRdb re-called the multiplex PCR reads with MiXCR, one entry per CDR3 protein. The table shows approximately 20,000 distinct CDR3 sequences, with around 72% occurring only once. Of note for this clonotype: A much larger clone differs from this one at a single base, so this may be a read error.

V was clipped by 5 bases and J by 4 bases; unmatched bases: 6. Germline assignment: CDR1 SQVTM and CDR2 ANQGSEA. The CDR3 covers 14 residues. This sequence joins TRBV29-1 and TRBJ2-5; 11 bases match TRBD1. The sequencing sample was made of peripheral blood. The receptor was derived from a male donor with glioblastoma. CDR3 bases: TGCAGCGTTTTCCCCGGGACAGGGGGAGAGACCCAGTACTTC. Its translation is CSVFPGTGGETQYF.